One and the same sample provided the 26 T cell receptor beta chains below, sequenced in a study of blood T cell repertoires in COVID-19. Assay used: immunoSEQ multiplex PCR; TCRdb lists only in-frame clones, some missing. Of roughly 30,000 clones in the sample, 84% were seen once. The material sequenced was peripheral blood. The receptor set was obtained from a man aged 80 or over with active COVID-19.

The chain employs TRBV28 and TRBJ1-3; D gene unclear. The V gene lost 7 bases and the J gene lost 1 base, with 11 bases spanning the gap. In germline, CDR1 is MDHEN, CDR2 SYDVKM. The CDR3 runs to 14 residues. The CDR3 DNA reads TGTGCCAGCATAACCGCGGGGTCTGGAAACACCATATATTTT. Translation: CASITAGSGNTIYF.

CDR3 amino acids: CASSPDRLGNQPQHF. The CDR3, as DNA: TGTGCCAGCAGCCCTGACAGGTTGGGCAATCAGCCCCAGCATTTT. The gene calls are TRBV2 and TRBJ1-5, with a tentative D call TRBD1 (6 bases). Trimming took off 6 bases at V and 2 bases at J, with 14 bases between the two ends. Germline CDR1 reads SNHLY; CDR2 reads FYNNEI. The CDR3 is made up of 15 amino acids.

V usage is TRBV7-9 and J usage is TRBJ2-1; 10 bases align to TRBD2. V gave up 9 bases and J gave up 3 bases; unmatched junction bases: 2. CDR1 is SEHNR and CDR2 is FQNEAQ in the germline V gene (reference sequence). The CDR3 is 13 residues long. The CDR3: CASGTSDYNEQFF. CDR3 DNA sequence: TGTGCCAGTGGGACTAGCGACTACAATGAGCAGTTCTTC.

The gene calls are TRBV3-1 (or the pseudogene TRBV3-2) and TRBJ2-7; tentative D call: TRBD1 (7 bases). Germline-derived CDR1 and CDR2 are LGHDT and YNNKEL (reference sequence). V lost 4 bases, J lost 6 bases, and 16 bases lay in between. This CDR3 has 14 amino acids. DNA of the CDR3: TGTGCCAGCAGCCCGCAGGGGGGCGGTCCCGAGCAGTACTTC. It specifies CASSPQGGGPEQYF.

The J gene is TRBJ1-5, the V gene TRBV6-2 or TRBV6-3; D not certain. The CDR3 is made up of 13 amino acids. CDR1 is MNHEY, CDR2 SVGEGT, per germline. The V and J ends lost 2 bases and 3 bases respectively, with 5 bases between them. CDR3 protein: CASSYHSNQPQHF. CDR3 coding DNA: TGTGCCAGCAGTTACCACTCCAATCAGCCCCAGCATTTT.

This chain links TRBV24-1 with TRBJ2-2; 15 bases match TRBD2. V gave up 3 bases and J gave up 2 bases; unmatched junction bases: 3. Germline V gene data show CDR1 as KGHDR and CDR2 as SFDVKD. The CDR3 covers 18 residues. CDR3 DNA: TGTGCCACCAGTGATAGGGGACTAGCGGGGGGAAACACCGGGGAGCTGTTTTTT. The encoded protein is CATSDRGLAGGNTGELFF.

The chain uses TRBV10-1 and TRBJ1-1; D is uncertain. The germline CDR1 and CDR2 sequences are WNHNN and SYGVQD (reference sequence). The CDR3 is 12 amino acids. Trimming took 4 bases from V and 6 from J, leaving 9 bases between them. The CDR3 is CASSGLTSEAFF. CDR3 coding DNA: TGCGCCAGCAGTGGACTTACTTCTGAAGCTTTCTTT.

V and J are TRBV5-1 and TRBJ1-1, with 11 bases that match TRBD1. The germline CDR1 and CDR2 sequences are SGHRS and YFSETQ. Unmatched junction bases numbered 7, after V lost 4 bases and J lost 5 bases. This CDR3 has 15 amino acids. The CDR3 sequence: CASSEPGTGGTEAFF. CDR3 DNA: TGCGCCAGCAGCGAACCCGGGACAGGGGGTACTGAAGCTTTCTTT.

The chain recombines TRBV4-1 with TRBJ1-1; D is perhaps TRBD1 (5 bases). The CDR3 runs to 15 residues. Germline V gene data show CDR1 as MGHRA and CDR2 as YSYEKL. V was trimmed by 6 bases and J by 2 bases, leaving 16 bases between them. The CDR3 bases are TGCGCCAGCAGAGTATTCCAGGGCCTTAACACTGAAGCTTTCTTT. Translation gives CASRVFQGLNTEAFF.

This chain links TRBV29-1 with TRBJ1-2; TRBD1 matches 8 bases. J gave up 4 bases and V 3 bases, and 1 base lay outside the gene matches. Germline V gives CDR1 SQVTM, CDR2 ANQGSEA. The CDR3 contains 12 residues. The CDR3 reads CSVDTGGYGYTF. CDR3 nucleotide sequence: TGCAGCGTTGACACAGGGGGCTATGGCTACACCTTC.

CDR3 coding DNA: TGCGCCAGCAGCATGCCTAGCGGGGGCACAGATACGCAGTATTTT. Residues: CASSMPSGGTDTQYF. The chain uses TRBV5-1 and TRBJ2-3, with 9 bases that match TRBD2. V was clipped by 4 bases and J by 1 base; unmatched bases: 4. The CDR3 spans 15 residues. Germline V gene lookup returns CDR1 SGHRS and CDR2 YFSETQ. The whole variable domain, filled in from reference TRBV5-1 and TRBJ2-3, reads KAGVTQTPRYLIKTRGQQVTLSCSPISGHRSVSWYQQTPGQGLQFLFEYFSETQRNKGNFPGRFSGRQFSNSRSEMNVSTLELGDSALYLCASSMPSGGTDTQYFGPGTRLTVL.

V and J are TRBV29-1 and TRBJ1-1; D is possibly TRBD1 (6 bases). V gave up 5 bases and J gave up 0 bases, with 13 bases separating them. This CDR3 comprises 14 residues. Germline CDR1 and CDR2: SQVTM and ANQGSEA. The DNA for the CDR3 is TGCAGCGTTTCTTGGGGACACCTGAACACTGAAGCTTTCTTT. It yields the protein CSVSWGHLNTEAFF.

The V and J genes are TRBV4-1 and TRBJ2-1; perhaps TRBD1 as D (5 bases). V lost 1 base and J lost 5, with 12 bases in between. Looked up from germline, CDR1 is MGHRA and CDR2 is YSYEKL. There are 15 residues in the CDR3. This CDR3 reads CASSQGQGTDNEQFF. As DNA, the CDR3 is TGCGCCAGCAGCCAAGGTCAGGGAACGGACAATGAGCAGTTCTTC.

The chain is built from TRBV5-1 and TRBJ2-3, with a possible D match to TRBD2 (6 bases). V was trimmed by 0 bases and J by 0 bases, leaving 17 bases between them. CDR1 is SGHRS, CDR2 YFSETQ, per germline. This CDR3 spans 18 amino acids. CDR3: CASSLDRASEGSTDTQYF. The CDR3 DNA sequence: TGCGCCAGCAGCTTGGATAGGGCCTCGGAGGGCAGCACAGATACGCAGTATTTT.

V usage is TRBV27 and J usage is TRBJ2-3; no definite D call. The CDR3 totals 15 residues. Germline-derived CDR1 and CDR2 are MNHEY and SMNVEV (reference sequence). Trimming took 6 bases from V and 1 from J, leaving 14 bases between them. The CDR3: CASSPAPGGTDTQYF. DNA of the CDR3: TGTGCCAGCAGCCCGGCCCCGGGTGGCACAGATACGCAGTATTTT.

This clone occurred once. The rearrangement joins TRBV5-1 to TRBJ2-7, with D hard to call. The CDR3 is 14 amino acids. The V gene's germline CDR1 is SGHRS and CDR2 YFSETQ. The V end was cut by 1 base, the J end by 2 bases, with 10 bases between. CDR3 nucleotides: TGCGCCAGCAGCTTGAGCGAAAGAGCCTACGAGCAGTACTTC. It encodes CASSLSERAYEQYF.

The sample holds one count of this clone. The junction departs from germline at one end; a sequencing error may be responsible. The genes are TRBV7-6 and TRBJ1-5, with D perhaps TRBD1 (5 bases). Germline V gives CDR1 SGHVS, CDR2 FNYEAQ. The CDR3 runs to 17 residues. DNA of the CDR3: TGTGCCAGCAGCCCCGGGTTTGGGGGGAGAGGCAACCAGCCCCAGCATTTT. Its translation: CASSPGFGGRGNQPQHF.

This chain joins TRBV6-5 and TRBJ2-7, with 9 bases aligning to TRBD1. The CDR3 totals 14 residues. The V segment lost 4 bases and the J segment 5 bases; nucleotides outside the gene matches: 6. The germline gives CDR1 MNHEY, CDR2 SVGAGI. The CDR3 DNA reads TGTGCCAGCAGTTCACCCGGGACAGGGAACGAGCAGTACTTC. Encoded protein: CASSSPGTGNEQYF.

The table lists this clone with a few counts. This chain joins TRBV7-9 and TRBJ2-2; no clear D gene. Trimming stripped 3 bases from V and 5 bases from J, with 4 bases between. This CDR3 is built from 12 residues. CDR1 is SEHNR, CDR2 FQNEAQ, per germline (reference sequence). The chain's CDR3 is CASSFQTGELFF. The CDR3 region has the DNA TGTGCCAGCAGCTTCCAGACCGGGGAGCTGTTTTTT.

This chain joins TRBV10-3 and TRBJ2-1, with D possibly TRBD2 on 5 matching bases. The CDR3 contains 15 residues. Germline V gene lookup returns CDR1 ENHRY and CDR2 SYGVKD. Deletions cut 0 bases from V and 0 bases from J, with 6 bases between. DNA of the CDR3: TGTGCCATCAGTGAGTCAGGGAGCTCCTACAATGAGCAGTTCTTC. Translated, it gives CAISESGSSYNEQFF.

This clone has a single count. The chain combines TRBV19 with TRBJ2-2; maybe TRBD2 (6 bases). Germline lookup yields CDR1 LNHDA and CDR2 SQIVND (reference sequence). There are 13 residues in the CDR3. The CDR3 DNA sequence: TGTTGCTCGGGGGAAAGGTACACCGGGGAGCTGTTTTTT. Its translation is CCSGERYTGELFF.

The genes are TRBV19 and TRBJ1-4; 10 bases fit TRBD1. This CDR3 region has 14 residues. From germline, CDR1 is LNHDA and CDR2 SQIVND (reference sequence). Germline trimming cut 6 bases from V and 8 bases from J; bases unmatched to any gene: 6. DNA for the CDR3: TGTGCCAGTAGCACGGGACAGGGGAAGGAAAAACTGTTTTTT. Protein product: CASSTGQGKEKLFF.

The J gene is TRBJ1-2, the V gene TRBV10-3; 8 nucleotides agree with TRBD1. From germline, CDR1 is ENHRY and CDR2 SYGVKD. V trimming: 2 bases; J trimming: 6 bases; junction bases outside the gene matches: 5. This CDR3 is 14 amino acids long. CDR3 DNA: TGTGCCATCAGTGAGGCCAGGGGGCTGGATGGCTACACCTTC. It codes for CAISEARGLDGYTF.

The gene calls are TRBV27 and TRBJ2-2, with D tentatively TRBD2 (5 bases). From germline, CDR1 is MNHEY and CDR2 SMNVEV (reference sequence). The ends were cut back, 5 bases at V and 4 bases at J, with 11 bases in the middle. This CDR3 contains 14 residues. The CDR3 region is CASSLGESTGELFF. The CDR3 DNA reads as TGTGCCAGCAGTCTGGGAGAGTCCACCGGGGAGCTGTTTTTT.

The genes are TRBV5-1 and TRBJ2-7; possibly TRBD1 for D (5 bases). The CDR3 is 13 amino acids. Deletions cut 0 bases from V and 4 bases from J, with 8 bases between. Germline V gene data show CDR1 as SGHRS and CDR2 as YFSETQ. The CDR3 here is CASSLEGLYEQYF. In DNA form, the CDR3 reads TGCGCCAGCAGCTTGGAGGGGTTGTACGAGCAGTACTTC.

J is TRBJ1-6 and V is TRBV4-1, with D unresolved. The CDR3 has 16 amino acids. Germline V gene sequence: CDR1 MGHRA, CDR2 YSYEKL. Trimming pared 1 base from V and 7 bases from J, leaving 14 bases between. The CDR3 region is CASSQGLSIRNSPLHF. CDR3 DNA sequence: TGCGCCAGCAGCCAAGGTTTGTCCATTCGGAATTCACCCCTCCACTTT.